Following are 13 T cell receptor beta chains from one sample sequenced in a study of siplizumab effects on memory and regulatory T cells. Sequencing used immunoSEQ multiplex PCR; TCRdb keeps in-frame clones, though not all of them. This table has under 110,000 clones, around 90% appearing once. Sequenced sample: non-Treg CD4+ T cells sorted from blood. The source of these receptors is a human donor in good health.

The CDR3 reads CASSRTSGEHTDTQYF. The CDR3 DNA sequence: TGTGCCAGCAGCAGAACTAGCGGAGAGCACACAGATACGCAGTATTTT. V and J are TRBV7-3 and TRBJ2-3; 8 positions agree with TRBD2. The CDR3 consists of 16 residues. Germline lookup yields CDR1 SGHTA and CDR2 FQGTGA. V shed 5 bases, J shed 2 bases, and the junction held 9 bases outside the gene matches.

The rearrangement joins TRBV5-4 to TRBJ2-5, with D perhaps assigned TRBD1 or TRBD2 (5 bases each). Trimming shortened V by 0 bases and J by 2 bases, and 14 bases separated the two germline ends. CDR1 and CDR2 from the germline V gene are SGHNT and YYREEE (reference sequence). The CDR3 totals 16 residues. This CDR3 is CASSLDPGLLQETQYF. CDR3 bases: TGTGCCAGCAGCTTGGATCCGGGGCTCCTTCAAGAGACCCAGTACTTC.

The chain joins TRBV25-1 to TRBJ2-1; 7 nucleotides line up with TRBD1. Germline V CDR1 and CDR2: MGHDK, SYGVNS. The J segment lost 9 bases and the V segment lost 5 bases, leaving 7 bases of the junction unmatched. The CDR3 is 13 amino acids. The CDR3 DNA sequence: TGTGCCAGCAGTAACACAGGGGTCGGTGAGCAGTTCTTC. It yields the protein CASSNTGVGEQFF.

The chain has TRBV6-1 and TRBJ2-7; D may be TRBD2 (6 bases). CDR3 length equals 15 residues. Deletions cut 2 bases from V and 0 bases from J, with 11 bases between. The germline V gene has CDR1 MNHNS and CDR2 SASEGT. The CDR3 DNA sequence: TGTGCCAGCAGTGAATACGCGGGAAGCTCCTACGAGCAGTACTTC. Protein sequence: CASSEYAGSSYEQYF.

The count of this clone is one. The CDR3 region has the DNA TGCGCCAGCAGCGGGGGGCTGTACTACGAGCAGTACTTC. Protein: CASSGGLYYEQYF. The chain employs TRBV5-1 and TRBJ2-7; D may match TRBD1 or TRBD2 (6 bases each). CDR3 length: 13 residues. Between the trimmed V and J ends, which lost 4 bases and 3 bases, there was a span of 11 bases. Germline CDR1 and CDR2: SGHRS and YFSETQ. Looking up the rest from reference TRBV5-1 and TRBJ2-7 gives the full variable domain: KAGVTQTPRYLIKTRGQQVTLSCSPISGHRSVSWYQQTPGQGLQFLFEYFSETQRNKGNFPGRFSGRQFSNSRSEMNVSTLELGDSALYLCASSGGLYYEQYFGPGTRLTVT.

The V and J genes are TRBV18 and TRBJ2-6; maybe TRBD1 (5 bases). Trimming took 6 bases from V and 2 from J, leaving 14 bases between them. CDR1 KGHSH and CDR2 LQKENI come from the germline V gene. CDR3 length: 16 amino acids. CDR3 region: CASSPTPGTGANVLTF. The DNA of the CDR3 is TGTGCCAGCTCCCCTACGCCAGGGACTGGGGCCAACGTCCTGACTTTC.

The chain uses TRBV18 and TRBJ1-5; TRBD1 aligns across 10 bases. V dropped 5 bases and J dropped 6; count of bases not matched to a gene: 4. The CDR3 is 14 residues long. CDR1 and CDR2 (germline): KGHSH, LQKENI. The CDR3: CASSGTGVGQPQHF. CDR3 DNA sequence: TGTGCCAGCTCAGGGACAGGGGTAGGTCAGCCCCAGCATTTT.

The genes are TRBV4-1 and TRBJ2-1; 11 bases are shared with TRBD2. The CDR3 runs 16 residues. CDR1 MGHRA and CDR2 YSYEKL come from the germline V gene. V lost 2 bases and J lost 5; bases outside the gene matches: 5. The CDR3 DNA is TGCGCCAGCAGCCAACCTACTAGCGGGAGTCACAATGAGCAGTTCTTC. Its translation is CASSQPTSGSHNEQFF.

J is TRBJ2-3 and V is TRBV30, with D perhaps TRBD2 (5 bases). V was trimmed by 0 bases and J by 4 bases, leaving 14 bases between them. The CDR3 totals 15 residues. The V gene's germline CDR1 is GTSNPN and CDR2 SVGIG (reference sequence). CDR3 sequence: CAWSVSFDGADTQYF. The CDR3 bases are TGTGCCTGGAGTGTATCCTTTGACGGGGCAGATACGCAGTATTTT.

The rearrangement uses TRBV19 and TRBJ1-1; TRBD1 is a possible D gene (5 bases). Per the germline V gene, CDR1 is LNHDA and CDR2 is SQIVND (reference sequence). V was shortened by 7 bases and J by 0 bases, with 9 bases between the two germline ends. CDR3 length: 13 residues. The CDR3 bases are TGTGCCAGTAAAATGACAGTGAACACTGAAGCTTTCTTT. Amino acid sequence: CASKMTVNTEAFF.

The V and J genes are TRBV29-1 and TRBJ2-7; D is possibly TRBD2 (5 bases). CDR1 is SQVTM, CDR2 ANQGSEA, per germline. The V gene lost 3 bases and the J gene lost 1 base, with 7 bases spanning the gap. The CDR3 has 12 amino acids. The CDR3 reads CSVEDSSYEQYF. The CDR3 DNA follows: TGCAGCGTTGAGGACTCTTCCTACGAGCAGTACTTC.

The V gene is TRBV5-6, the J gene TRBJ2-2; D is ambiguous. The V end was cut by 4 bases, the J end by 7 bases, with 8 bases between. This CDR3 is built from 12 residues. Germline CDR1 reads SGHDT; CDR2 reads YYEEEE. CDR3 sequence reads: CASSPSIGELFF. The DNA for the CDR3 is TGTGCCAGCAGCCCCTCGATCGGGGAGCTGTTTTTT.

This clone was seen only once. The chain employs TRBV27 and TRBJ2-2, with D uncertain. The CDR3 has 15 residues. Trimming removed 0 bases from V and 5 bases from J, with 10 bases in between. Germline assignment: CDR1 MNHEY and CDR2 SMNVEV (reference sequence). The CDR3 protein is CASSLSVRSTGELFF. CDR3 sequence (DNA): TGTGCCAGCAGTTTATCGGTGAGATCTACCGGGGAGCTGTTTTTT.